The subject of this entry is one T cell receptor beta chain. Its specificity is not known. The data stem from a study of cytomegalovirus exposure and HLA in healthy donors. Regarding the study as a whole: The dataset shows that most TCR sequences were rare, while some public TCRs occurred in many donors. Listed as cytomegalovirus-associated were 150 or so TCR beta chains.

Germline V gives CDR1 SGHRS, CDR2 YFSETQ. The V and J ends lost 0 bases and 6 bases respectively, with 10 bases between them. This CDR3 has 14 residues. Only in-frame clones appear in the TCRdb table, and some are missing; sequencing was by immunoSEQ multiplex PCR. The data contain about 44,000 clones, approximately 94% of them singletons. Material for sequencing was PBMCs. The rearrangement joins TRBV5-1 to TRBJ2-1; D is ambiguous. The clonotype was recovered from a woman under 30 in good health and CMV-seronegative. The chain's CDR3 is CASSLASWANEQFF. The CDR3 DNA follows: TGCGCCAGCAGCTTGGCGAGTTGGGCCAATGAGCAGTTCTTC. The full variable domain, its missing parts supplied by reference TRBV5-1 and TRBJ2-1, is KAGVTQTPRYLIKTRGQQVTLSCSPISGHRSVSWYQQTPGQGLQFLFEYFSETQRNKGNFPGRFSGRQFSNSRSEMNVSTLELGDSALYLCASSLASWANEQFFGPGTRLTVL.